What follows are 23 T cell receptor beta chains derived from one specimen sequenced in a study of blood T cell repertoires in COVID-19. Assay used: immunoSEQ multiplex PCR; TCRdb lists only in-frame clones, some missing. In the table there are roughly 100,000 clones, under 75% of which are singletons. The specimen was peripheral blood. The receptors were gathered from a man older than 75 with acute or convalescent COVID-19.

This chain joins TRBV5-4 and TRBJ2-1; 8 bases agree with TRBD2. Trimming cost V 4 bases and J 7 bases; bases outside gene matches: 13. The CDR3 sequence is 16 residues long. Germline values: CDR1 SGHNT, CDR2 YYREEE (reference sequence). The CDR3 loop is CASSDRSGGKSNEQFF. The CDR3 DNA reads as TGTGCCAGCAGCGACCGATCGGGGGGGAAGAGTAATGAGCAGTTCTTC.

The chain has TRBV12-3 or TRBV12-4 and TRBJ2-1, with D unclear. The CDR3 consists of 12 residues. V lost 1 base to trimming and J lost 8 bases, with 6 bases between them. In DNA form, the CDR3 reads TGTGCCAGCAGTTTAGGGAGCTATGAGCAGTTCTTC. This encodes CASSLGSYEQFF.

This chain connects TRBV9 to TRBJ2-1; 7 bases line up with TRBD1. The V and J ends lost 3 bases and 8 bases, in that order; junction bases with no gene match: 14. The CDR3 runs to 16 residues. CDR1 SGDLS and CDR2 YYNGEE come from the germline V gene. CDR3 sequence (DNA): TGTGCCAGCAGCGCTGGTCCCGGGACAGATGCTGATGAGCAGTTCTTC. This encodes CASSAGPGTDADEQFF.

The chain links TRBV5-5 to TRBJ2-4, with 7 positions matching TRBD1. Germline assignment: CDR1 SGHKS and CDR2 YYEKEE (reference sequence). V lost 6 bases, J lost 0 bases, and 6 bases stayed unmatched. The CDR3 is 15 residues long. The CDR3, as DNA: TGTGCCAGCATGGCGACAGGGTCAGCCAAAAACATTCAGTACTTC. Its translation: CASMATGSAKNIQYF.

The CDR3 DNA follows: TGTGCCAGCACCGGGGGTCTTAATGAGCAGTTCTTC. Its protein product is CASTGGLNEQFF. This rearrangement joins TRBV11-2 to TRBJ2-1; D might be TRBD2 (6 bases). CDR3 length: 12 amino acids. Germline assignment: CDR1 SGHAT and CDR2 FQNNGV. Trimming took 7 bases from V and 7 from J, leaving 11 bases between them.

The chain uses TRBV28 and TRBJ2-3; 10 bases are a match to TRBD2. V shed 4 bases and J 5 bases; nucleotides not matched to a gene: 15. This CDR3 contains 18 residues. The germline CDR1 and CDR2 sequences are MDHEN and SYDVKM. Here the CDR3 DNA reads TGTGCCAGCAGTTCCTTCGGGGACAGCGGGAGGGCAGGAGATACGCAGTATTTT. Translation gives CASSSFGDSGRAGDTQYF.

The chain's CDR3 is CSVLGGKGADTQYF. The CDR3 DNA sequence: TGCAGCGTTTTGGGGGGGAAAGGGGCAGATACGCAGTATTTT. The chain combines TRBV29-1 with TRBJ2-3; 7 nucleotides line up with TRBD2. This CDR3 comprises 14 residues. Germline assignment: CDR1 SQVTM and CDR2 ANQGSEA. The trim removed 5 bases at V and 4 bases at J, leaving 9 bases unmatched.

The genes are TRBV11-3 and TRBJ2-1, with D perhaps TRBD1 (6 bases). Germline loops: CDR1 SGHNT, CDR2 YENEEA. This CDR3 has 13 residues. The V end was cut by 0 bases, the J end by 12 bases, with 12 bases between. CDR3 amino acids: CASSLDRETGQFF. CDR3 in DNA: TGTGCCAGCAGCTTAGATCGTGAGACAGGGCAGTTCTTC.

With regard to this clone: Other DNA sequences in this sample translate to the same CDR3. The CDR3 sequence: CASSLVQGNTEAFF. The CDR3 DNA follows: TGTGCCAGCAGCCTCGTACAGGGAAACACTGAAGCTTTCTTT. The gene calls are TRBV14 and TRBJ1-1; D is perhaps TRBD1 (6 bases). The CDR3 contains 14 residues. The V gene lost 4 bases and the J gene lost 2 bases, with 11 bases spanning the gap. CDR1 is SGHDN, CDR2 FVKESK, per germline.

V gene TRBV3-1 (or the pseudogene TRBV3-2) combines with J gene TRBJ2-1, with TRBD2 matching over 15 bases. CDR3 length: 19 amino acids. V lost 3 bases and J lost 7; bases outside the gene matches: 13. Germline CDR1 and CDR2: LGHDT and YNNKEL (reference sequence). The DNA of the CDR3 is TGTGCCAGCAGCCATGGACTAGCGGGAGGGCCTTTCAGTGAGAATGAGCAGTTCTTC. Translated, it gives CASSHGLAGGPFSENEQFF.

This chain connects TRBV19 to TRBJ1-5; 7 nucleotides align to TRBD1. The germline CDR1 and CDR2 sequences are LNHDA and SQIVND (reference sequence). The CDR3 is 14 amino acids. With V trimmed by 4 bases and J by 6 bases, 6 bases remained unmatched. The CDR3 DNA reads TGTGCCAGTAGTAGTCGGCAGGGGGTTCAGCCCCAGCATTTT. It codes for CASSSRQGVQPQHF.

The chain recombines TRBV24-1 with TRBJ2-1; TRBD2 agrees at 9 bases. Germline V lookup: CDR1 KGHDR, CDR2 SFDVKD. The trim removed 1 base at V and 3 bases at J, leaving 3 bases unmatched. The CDR3 runs to 16 residues. In nucleotides, the CDR3 is TGTGCCACCAGTGATTTTAGCGGGAGTAACTACAATGAGCAGTTCTTC. Residues: CATSDFSGSNYNEQFF.

This clone occurred once. The V gene is TRBV25-1, the J gene TRBJ2-3; D gene unclear. The length of the CDR3 is 16 residues. Trimming took 0 bases from V and 3 from J, leaving 13 bases between them. Per the germline V gene, CDR1 is MGHDK and CDR2 is SYGVNS. CDR3 DNA: TGTGCCAGCAGTGAATATGGTACGGCCGGGACAGATACGCAGTATTTT. Translated, it gives CASSEYGTAGTDTQYF.

This chain joins TRBV20-1 and TRBJ2-2; perhaps TRBD2 as D (6 bases). The CDR3 has 15 amino acids. Germline CDR1 and CDR2: DFQATT and SNEGSKA (reference sequence). V lost 3 bases to trimming and J lost 3 bases, with 14 bases between them. CDR3 in amino acids: CSASDGSLYTGELFF. CDR3 DNA sequence: TGCAGTGCTAGTGACGGGAGCTTGTACACCGGGGAGCTGTTTTTT.

The J gene is TRBJ2-3, the V gene TRBV6-5; tentative D call: TRBD1 (7 bases). V lost 5 bases, J lost 5 bases, and 8 bases lay in between. From germline, CDR1 is MNHEY and CDR2 SVGAGI. The CDR3 totals 12 residues. The CDR3 bases are TGTGCCAGCAGTCAGGGGGGAGATACGCAGTATTTT. Translated, it gives CASSQGGDTQYF.

The chain recombines TRBV2 with TRBJ1-5; 9 bases line up with TRBD1. The CDR3 has 15 residues. The junction had 11 bases not matched to a gene; V was cut back by 7 bases and J by 7 bases. Germline V CDR1 and CDR2: SNHLY, FYNNEI. CDR3 amino acids: CASTDRGGQSQPQHF. CDR3 nucleotides: TGTGCCAGCACCGACAGGGGGGGCCAGAGCCAGCCCCAGCATTTT.

This clone was seen a handful of times. The chain joins TRBV28 to TRBJ2-1, with D uncertain. Trimming took off 3 bases at V and 15 bases at J, with 9 bases between the two ends. The CDR3 runs 10 residues. In germline, CDR1 is MDHEN, CDR2 SYDVKM. CDR3 protein: CASSFSVMFF. The DNA of the CDR3 is TGTGCCAGCAGTTTTTCAGTAATGTTCTTC. The full variable domain, in which reference TRBV28 and TRBJ2-1 provide the parts outside the CDR3, is DVKVTQSSRYLVKRTGEKVFLECVQDMDHENMFWYRQDPGLGLRLIYFSYDVKMKEKGDIPEGYSVSREKKERFSLILESASTNQTSMYLCASSFSVMFFGPGTRLTVL.

The rearrangement joins TRBV20-1 to TRBJ1-2; unclear D gene. Between the trimmed V and J ends, which lost 6 bases and 8 bases, there was a span of 13 bases. Germline V CDR1 and CDR2: DFQATT, SNEGSKA (reference sequence). The CDR3 spans 11 residues. DNA of the CDR3: TGCAGTGCAACGGCGAGAGGAGGCTACACCTTC. This sequence encodes CSATARGGYTF.

This clone has just a few counts. This chain joins TRBV4-3 and TRBJ2-2; 8 bases agree with TRBD2. Trimming took 0 bases from V and 2 from J; bases not matched to a gene: 5. The CDR3 covers 17 residues. The germline CDR1 and CDR2 sequences are LGHNA and YSLEER. The CDR3 protein is CASSQDNLAGNTGELFF. CDR3 coding DNA: TGCGCCAGCAGCCAAGATAACCTAGCGGGTAACACCGGGGAGCTGTTTTTT.

This chain uses TRBV9 with TRBJ2-3; 11 bases match TRBD2. Germline CDR1 and CDR2: SGDLS and YYNGEE. Trimming cost V 0 bases and J 5 bases; bases outside gene matches: 11. The CDR3 is made up of 18 amino acids. CDR3 protein: CASSVAPLAGAGEDTQYF. CDR3 DNA: TGTGCCAGCAGCGTAGCTCCACTAGCGGGAGCCGGTGAAGATACGCAGTATTTT.

This chain connects TRBV5-1 to TRBJ2-3; D perhaps matches TRBD1 (5 bases). The CDR3 has 14 residues. V lost 0 bases to trimming and J lost 5 bases, with 10 bases between them. Germline V gives CDR1 SGHRS, CDR2 YFSETQ. The CDR3 protein is CASSLVGVQDTQYF. CDR3 nucleotides: TGCGCCAGCAGCTTGGTAGGGGTACAAGATACGCAGTATTTT.

The rearrangement joins TRBV3-1 (or the pseudogene TRBV3-2) to TRBJ1-5, with D tentatively TRBD1 (5 bases). The CDR3 is 15 amino acids. The germline V and J ends were trimmed by 1 base and 9 bases, with 16 bases remaining between them. Germline V gene sequence: CDR1 LGHDT, CDR2 YNNKEL (reference sequence). The CDR3 is CASSQGQPGGRPQHF. The CDR3 bases are TGTGCCAGCAGCCAAGGACAACCCGGGGGACGGCCCCAGCATTTT.

This clone has only a few counts. This chain uses TRBV27 with TRBJ2-3; tentatively, D is TRBD2 (7 bases). Germline lookup yields CDR1 MNHEY and CDR2 SMNVEV (reference sequence). Trimming removed 6 bases from V and 2 bases from J, with 15 bases in between. The CDR3 is 15 amino acids. DNA for the CDR3: TGTGCCAGCAGGAAGGGGGGGAGGTCCACAGATACGCAGTATTTT. Encoded protein: CASRKGGRSTDTQYF.